The source of this T cell receptor (beta chain) is a study of T cells in women clearing cervical HPV infection. Across the study: Blood came at first lesion visit for cases, post-clearance for controls. With HLA typing for only a few women, HLA confounding remains possible.

HPV was found by MY09/MY11 PCR and dot-blot genotyping. About this clone: As yet, its antigen is unknown. The missing CDR3 end, 3 residues past where the read stops, is filled in from the germline J gene.

The data were produced by immunoSEQ multiplex PCR, yet TCRdb's version contains in-frame clones alone and is incomplete. The sample has 25,000 to 30,000 clones. Whole-study results and caveats: Repertoire richness, not evenness, was significantly elevated in CIN3+ cases versus controls.

This CDR3 is built from 16 residues. Germline-derived CDR1 and CDR2 are KGHSH and LQKENI. The rearrangement uses TRBV18 and TRBJ1-2; 9 bases match TRBD1. The receptor comes from a woman aged 18-70 years with a cervical HPV16 infection that either progressed to CIN3+ or cleared (not recorded which). Sequenced sample: blood buffy coat. The CDR3 is CASSPPSNRGPYDYTF. The part of the CDR3 DNA that was read is TGTGCCAGCTCACCACCGTCAAACAGGGGGCCCTACGAC. Variable domain in full (rest from reference TRBV18 and TRBJ1-2): NAGVMQNPRHLVRRRGQEARLRCSPMKGHSHVYWYRQLPEEGLKFMVYLQKENIIDESGMPKERFSAEFPKEGPSILRIQQVVRGDSAAYFCASSPPSNRGPYDYTFGSGTRLTVV.